Sequencing of this T cell receptor beta chain was carried out in a study of blood T cell repertoires in COVID-19. Overall study context: The study drew acute and convalescent COVID-19 samples from the United States, Italy and Spain.

With 6 bases removed from V and 0 bases from J, the gap between germline ends came to 14 bases. The CDR3 is made up of 15 amino acids. CDR1 and CDR2 (germline): SNHLY, FYNNEI. Original methodology: Amplification of reference gene primers provided the estimated nucleated cell counts. TCRdb keeps only in-frame clones here, not all; method: immunoSEQ multiplex PCR. From that table come the V and J calls and clone size; the DNA was used to work out D and trimming. The data contain 75,000 to 90,000 clones, more than 70% of them singletons. The clonotype was recovered from a man between 45 and 60 years old with active COVID-19. The V gene is TRBV2, the J gene TRBJ1-1; TRBD1 is a possible D gene (6 bases). Specimen: peripheral blood. CDR3 loop: CASREDRLLNTEAFF. The CDR3 DNA follows: TGTGCCAGCAGGGAGGACAGATTATTGAACACTGAAGCTTTCTTT.